The 23 T cell receptor beta chains in this list originate from one sample, sequenced in a study of T-cell reconstitution after alpha-beta-depleted transplantation in children. Unique molecular identifiers were incorporated when the TCRbeta library was constructed. TCRdb recomputed calls from the PCR reads with MiXCR, one row per CDR3 protein. In the table there are 15,000 to 20,000 distinct CDR3 sequences, approximately 5.1% of which are singletons. Material: PBMCs, obtained before TCRalphabeta/CD19-depleted stem cell transplant. The receptors here all came from a boy aged 10-17 years with acute lymphoblastic leukemia, due to receive a stem cell transplant.

This clonotype was seen many times. The chain joins TRBV27 to TRBJ1-6; D not certain. CDR3 length: 16 amino acids. The germline CDR1 and CDR2 sequences are MNHEY and SMNVEV (reference sequence). The ends were cut back, 5 bases at V and 0 bases at J, with 11 bases in the middle. The CDR3 is CASSPVRSSYNSPLHF. The DNA for the CDR3 is TGTGCCAGCAGTCCGGTTAGGAGCTCCTATAATTCACCCCTCCACTTT.

By sample share, this clonotype is medium-sized. The CDR3 nucleotides read TGTGCCAGCACGTTCTCTAACTATGGCTACACCTTC. Encoded protein: CASTFSNYGYTF. V usage is TRBV7-9 and J usage is TRBJ1-2; D is uncertain. CDR1 and CDR2 from the germline V gene are SEHNR and FQNEAQ (reference sequence). This CDR3 contains 12 residues. V was shortened by 7 bases and J by 0 bases, with 6 bases between the two germline ends.

This clonotype showed up many times. The gene calls are TRBV20-1 and TRBJ2-2; 7 nucleotides agree with TRBD1. The CDR3 length is 14 residues. The V and J ends lost 2 bases and 4 bases, in that order; junction bases with no gene match: 4. Germline V lookup: CDR1 DFQATT, CDR2 SNEGSKA (reference sequence). This CDR3 reads CSARKGAGTGELFF. CDR3 DNA: TGCAGTGCTAGAAAGGGGGCGGGCACCGGGGAGCTGTTTTTT.

This clonotype was observed at least ten times. This sequence joins TRBV6-5 and TRBJ1-2; 8 bases agree with TRBD1. Germline V lookup: CDR1 MNHEY, CDR2 SVGAGI. The CDR3 covers 13 residues. V gave up 6 bases and J gave up 4 bases; unmatched junction bases: 4. The CDR3 is CASRRTGLYGYTF. The DNA for the CDR3 is TGTGCCAGCAGACGGACAGGGCTCTATGGCTACACCTTC.

There are many counts of this clonotype. The V call is TRBV7-3, the J call TRBJ2-1; 7 bases match TRBD1. This CDR3 has 15 residues. Germline assignment: CDR1 SGHTA and CDR2 FQGTGA. Trimming removed 3 bases from V and 5 bases from J; junction bases left unmatched: 7. This CDR3 is CASSFKGAMNNEQFF. The CDR3 coding sequence is TGTGCCAGCAGCTTCAAGGGGGCGATGAACAATGAGCAGTTCTTC.

This clonotype was detected many times. The V gene is TRBV2, the J gene TRBJ2-3, with a possible D match to TRBD1 (6 bases). The length of the CDR3 is 12 residues. In germline, CDR1 is SNHLY, CDR2 FYNNEI. The V gene lost 6 bases and the J gene lost 6 bases, with 10 bases spanning the gap. The CDR3 here is CASRQGRDTQYF. The CDR3 coding sequence is TGTGCCAGCAGACAGGGACGGGATACGCAGTATTTT. The full variable domain, in which reference TRBV2 and TRBJ2-3 provide the parts outside the CDR3, is EPEVTQTPSHQVTQMGQEVILRCVPISNHLYFYWYRQILGQKVEFLVSFYNNEISEKSEIFDDQFSVERPDGSNFTLKIRSTKLEDSAMYFCASRQGRDTQYFGPGTRLTVL.

The rearrangement joins TRBV5-1 to TRBJ2-2, with 9 bases that match TRBD2. CDR3 length: 15 residues. With 7 bases clipped from V and 5 bases from J, the junction kept 9 bases outside the gene matches. Germline V gene lookup returns CDR1 SGHRS and CDR2 YFSETQ. The CDR3 here is CASRRLAGYTGELFF. As DNA, the CDR3 is TGCGCCAGCCGCCGGCTAGCGGGATATACCGGGGAGCTGTTTTTT.

In nucleotides, the CDR3 is TGTGCCAGCAGTTTAGGGTCGTGGGAGGCGCGAGGCTACACCTTC. It encodes CASSLGSWEARGYTF. V and J are TRBV28 and TRBJ1-2; no firm D call. From germline, CDR1 is MDHEN and CDR2 SYDVKM. Trimming stripped 2 bases from V and 8 bases from J, with 18 bases between. The CDR3 extends over 15 amino acids.

This clonotype is medium-sized within its sample. This chain links TRBV4-3 with TRBJ2-2, with 9 bases fitting TRBD1. CDR1 is LGHNA and CDR2 is YSLEER in the germline V gene. The CDR3 loop spans 19 amino acids. J lost 6 bases, V lost 0 bases, and 14 bases had no gene match. In DNA form, the CDR3 reads TGCGCCAGCAGCCAAGACCTCCGGGACAGGGTTACGTTTTCCGGGGAGCTGTTTTTT. Residues: CASSQDLRDRVTFSGELFF.

This clonotype was observed at least ten times. CDR3 sequence: CASSSRQGRPQYF. DNA for the CDR3: TGTGCCAGCAGCTCCCGACAGGGTAGGCCTCAGTACTTC. The V call is TRBV25-1, the J call TRBJ2-4, with TRBD1 matching 7 bases. J gave up 12 bases and V 6 bases, and 11 bases lay outside the gene matches. CDR1 is MGHDK, CDR2 SYGVNS, per germline. This CDR3 is built from 13 residues.

A few counts support this clonotype. The rearrangement joins TRBV19 to TRBJ2-5, with 11 positions matching TRBD2. After removal of 4 bases from V and 3 bases from J, the junction contained 7 bases not matched to a gene. Germline CDR1 reads LNHDA; CDR2 reads SQIVND (reference sequence). This CDR3 spans 16 amino acids. CDR3 protein: CASSKQTSGDKETQYF. The CDR3 DNA is TGTGCCAGTAGTAAACAGACTAGCGGGGATAAAGAGACCCAGTACTTC.

This clonotype was detected many times. The chain recombines TRBV7-6 with TRBJ2-7, with 7 nucleotides matching TRBD2. Germline V gene lookup returns CDR1 SGHVS and CDR2 FNYEAQ. This CDR3 is 13 amino acids long. With V trimmed by 5 bases and J by 9 bases, 10 bases remained unmatched. CDR3 sequence reads: CASSAGLEGLQYF. CDR3 DNA sequence: TGTGCCAGCAGCGCCGGACTAGAGGGCCTGCAGTACTTC.

This clonotype was detected many times. This chain uses TRBV12-3 or TRBV12-4 with TRBJ1-1, with unresolved D. V shed 7 bases and J shed 3 bases, with 9 bases lying between them. There are 12 residues in the CDR3. DNA for the CDR3: TGTGCCAGCATGTGGCGTTACACTGAAGCTTTCTTT. Translating it yields CASMWRYTEAFF.

This clonotype was seen at least ten times. The rearrangement uses TRBV28 and TRBJ1-4, with TRBD1 matching 11 bases. Germline trimming cut 9 bases from V and 7 bases from J; bases unmatched to any gene: 4. The CDR3 sequence is 13 residues long. Looked up from germline, CDR1 is MDHEN and CDR2 is SYDVKM. As DNA, the CDR3 is TGTGCCAGTAGGACAGGGGGCTCTGAAAAACTGTTTTTT. It is translated as CASRTGGSEKLFF.

This clonotype was found a few times. One end of the junction fails to match germline, which may point to a read error. This rearrangement joins TRBV2 to TRBJ2-1; TRBD2 is a possible D gene (5 bases). This CDR3 is built from 18 residues. Per germline, CDR1 SNHLY and CDR2 FYNNEI. The CDR3 sequence is CTSSRTRALAGAYNEQFF. The CDR3 DNA is TGTACCAGCAGTCGCACCCGGGCGTTGGCGGGCGCCTACAATGAGCAGTTCTTC.

This clonotype has ten or more counts. The chain carries TRBV28 and TRBJ2-2; D is perhaps TRBD2 (7 bases). Germline CDR1 reads MDHEN; CDR2 reads SYDVKM. CDR3 length: 16 amino acids. With 6 bases removed from V and 7 bases from J, the gap between germline ends came to 21 bases. CDR3 nucleotide sequence: TGTGCCAGCAGGCTATGGGGAGGGGGTGATGTCGGGGAGCTGTTTTTT. Protein: CASRLWGGGDVGELFF.

This clonotype counts as medium-sized. V and J are TRBV18 and TRBJ2-3, with D unclear. This CDR3 has 14 amino acids. V was clipped by 2 bases and J by 5 bases, with 11 bases between them. Germline loops: CDR1 KGHSH, CDR2 LQKENI. This chain's CDR3 is CASSPAIRGDTQYF. The CDR3 coding sequence is TGTGCCAGCTCACCAGCTATTCGTGGAGATACGCAGTATTTT.

This clonotype was observed at least ten times. This chain connects TRBV15 to TRBJ2-1; TRBD2 agrees at 10 bases. V shed 4 bases, J shed 7 bases, and the junction held 7 bases outside the gene matches. This CDR3 is 15 amino acids long. Germline CDR1 and CDR2: LNHNV and YYDKDF (reference sequence). The CDR3 nucleotides are TGTGCCACCAGCAAAAGCGGGGGGGCTTGGAATGAGCAGTTCTTC. Its translation is CATSKSGGAWNEQFF.

In this sample, this clonotype is medium-sized. The CDR3 nucleotides are TGCGCCAGCAGCTTGGGGGGGGAGTACAATGAGCAGTTCTTC. Residues: CASSLGGEYNEQFF. The chain couples TRBV5-1 to TRBJ2-1, with D perhaps matching TRBD2 (6 bases). Trimming took off 0 bases at V and 4 bases at J, with 8 bases between the two ends. Looked up from germline, CDR1 is SGHRS and CDR2 is YFSETQ. The CDR3 has 14 amino acids.

In its sample, this clonotype is medium-sized. J is TRBJ2-1 and V is TRBV24-1; 12 bases map to TRBD2. The ends lost 4 bases at V and 9 bases at J; junction bases unmatched: 12. The CDR3 is 17 amino acids. From germline, CDR1 is KGHDR and CDR2 SFDVKD. The CDR3 loop is CATSDYRLAGERGEQFF. CDR3 DNA sequence: TGTGCCACCAGTGACTACCGACTAGCGGGAGAGCGGGGTGAGCAGTTCTTC.

This clonotype was seen many times. The chain has TRBV20-1 and TRBJ2-1; the match to TRBD1 covers 11 bases. The V gene's germline CDR1 is DFQATT and CDR2 SNEGSKA (reference sequence). The CDR3 has 14 residues. V was clipped by 1 base and J by 8 bases; unmatched bases: 4. This CDR3 reads CSARGDRGFYEQFF. For the CDR3, the DNA is TGCAGTGCTAGAGGGGACAGGGGGTTTTATGAGCAGTTCTTC.

This clonotype was recorded at least ten times. The junction departs from the called germline gene at one end, perhaps through a read error. This chain joins TRBV2 and TRBJ2-3, with 7 bases matching TRBD1. This CDR3 spans 19 amino acids. Germline CDR1 is SNHLY and CDR2 is FYNNEI. CDR3 sequence: CACSAWDSAYSTLTDTQYF. In DNA, the CDR3 is TGTGCCTGCAGTGCCTGGGACAGTGCATACTCAACCCTCACAGATACGCAGTATTTT.

This clonotype was picked up many times. The V gene is TRBV20-1, the J gene TRBJ1-1; no firm D call. With 1 base removed from V and 1 base from J, the gap between germline ends came to 10 bases. Germline loops: CDR1 DFQATT, CDR2 SNEGSKA (reference sequence). The CDR3 length is 14 residues. CDR3 bases: TGCAGTGCTAGAGTGGAGGGCCCGAACACTGAAGCTTTCTTT. Amino acid sequence: CSARVEGPNTEAFF.